This is a list of T cell receptor beta chains from one sample in a study of T cell repertoires in aging, cancer and after chemotherapy. TCRdb re-called the multiplex PCR reads with MiXCR, one entry per CDR3 protein. The sample holds under 3,000 distinct CDR3 sequences, 45% to 75% seen once. The sequencing input was blood. The receptors shown here come from a human donor with a blood cancer. The CDR3 runs from the conserved cysteine through the conserved F or W. The order of the fields is clone size, V gene, J gene, D gene, CDR3 DNA, CDR3 protein. D genes are given only for firm matches. Size is omitted from some rows. Given values are once, few, many or a class for expanded clones.

few	TRBV12-3/TRBV12-4	TRBJ2-5	NA	TGTGCCAGCAGCCTAGCAGTGGAGACCCAGTACTTC	CASSLAVETQYF
NA	TRBV12-3/TRBV12-4	TRBJ2-3	NA	TGTGCCAGCAGCCCTCGGGGCCCAGATACGCAGTATTTT	CASSPRGPDTQYF
large	TRBV29-1	TRBJ2-7	NA	TGCAGCGCCCTGACTGGAACCTACGAGCAGTACTTC	CSALTGTYEQYF
NA	TRBV7-2	TRBJ1-2	TRBD1	TGTGCCAGCAGTGGCGGACAGGGTGTATATGGCTACACCTTC	CASSGGQGVYGYTF
few	TRBV6-5	TRBJ2-7	NA	TGTGCCAGCAGTTACTCGCAGCGGGCCGAGCAGTACTTC	CASSYSQRAEQYF
NA	TRBV27	TRBJ1-2	NA	TGTGCCAGCAGTTTATCCCCGGGCAACTATGGCTACACCTTC	CASSLSPGNYGYTF
once	TRBV20-1	TRBJ2-7	TRBD2	TGCAGTGCGTCGGCCTTGACTAGCGGGAGGACTAGCTCCTACGAGCAGTACTTC	CSASALTSGRTSSYEQYF
NA	TRBV6-5	TRBJ2-7	NA	TGTGCCAGCAGTTACTCGATTGACCAAGGAGCCTACGAGCAGTACTTC	CASSYSIDQGAYEQYF
few	TRBV7-2	TRBJ2-7	NA	TGTGCCAGCAGCCAGGCCCGCGAGCAGTACTTC	CASSQAREQYF
few	TRBV30	TRBJ1-2	NA	TGTGCCTGGGGCCTCCTGGGGGGGTACTATGGCTACACCTTC	CAWGLLGGYYGYTF
NA	TRBV5-4	TRBJ2-3	NA	TGTGCCAGCAGCGCAGACCGGGACCACACAGATACGCAGTATTTT	CASSADRDHTDTQYF
NA	TRBV12-3/TRBV12-4	TRBJ2-5	TRBD2	TGTGCCAGCAGTTTAGGTGGGACTAGCGGGGTCCAAGAGACCCAGTACTTC	CASSLGGTSGVQETQYF
NA	TRBV5-6	TRBJ1-2	TRBD1	TGTGCCAGCAGCTCGGGACAGAGCTATGGCTACACCTTC	CASSSGQSYGYTF
NA	TRBV7-6	TRBJ2-5	NA	TGTGCCAGCAGCAAAGCTCAAGGAGGGAAAGAGACCCAGTACTTC	CASSKAQGGKETQYF
medium-sized	TRBV6-5	TRBJ2-5	NA	TGTGCCAGCAATGCACGCGGGGAGACCCAGTACTTC	CASNARGETQYF
few	TRBV12-3/TRBV12-4	TRBJ2-3	NA	TGTGCCAGCAGTCCAAGGGCCACAACAGATACGCAGTATTTT	CASSPRATTDTQYF
few	TRBV29-1	TRBJ2-3	TRBD2	TGCAGCATTGGACTAGCGGGGAAGGCAGATACGCAGTATTTT	CSIGLAGKADTQYF
NA	TRBV6-4	TRBJ2-7	TRBD2	TGTGCCAGCTCCTATTCGGCTAGCGGGAGTAGCTACGACCAGTACTTC	CASSYSASGSSYDQYF
NA	TRBV6-5	TRBJ2-5	NA	TGTGCCAGCAGTTACTCGGCGGGCATCGGGGAGACCCAGTACTTC	CASSYSAGIGETQYF
NA	TRBV7-2	TRBJ2-7	NA	TGTGCCAGCAGCTTAAAGTCACAGGCCCCAAGTTACGAGCAGTACTTC	CASSLKSQAPSYEQYF
few	TRBV6-5	TRBJ1-2	TRBD1	TGTGCCAGCAGTCCGACAGGGGGCTATGGCTACACCTTC	CASSPTGGYGYTF
few	TRBV12-3/TRBV12-4	TRBJ2-5	NA	TGTGCCAGCAGACCGCGGGACTACCAAGAGACCCAGTACTTC	CASRPRDYQETQYF
few	TRBV7-2	TRBJ2-5	TRBD2	TGTGCCAGCAGCTCAACTAGCGGGGGGCGGGAGACCCAGTACTTC	CASSSTSGGRETQYF
NA	TRBV12-3/TRBV12-4	TRBJ2-7	NA	TGTGCCAGCAGTAAAAGCAGGGTTGGCGAGCAGTACTTC	CASSKSRVGEQYF
NA	TRBV7-6	TRBJ2-7	NA	TGTGCCAGCAGCCCCCCGGGGGCAGAAGAGCAGTACTTC	CASSPPGAEEQYF
few	TRBV11-1	TRBJ2-1	TRBD2	TGTGCCAGCAGCATTAGCGGGGGATCCTACAATGAGCAGTTCTTC	CASSISGGSYNEQFF
few	TRBV12-3/TRBV12-4	TRBJ2-3	NA	TGTGCCAGCAGTTTGGGAACCCCACGGGAGTATTTT	CASSLGTPREYF
NA	TRBV12-3/TRBV12-4	TRBJ1-2	NA	TGTGCCAGCAGTCCCGGTTTTAGCTATGGCTACACCTTC	CASSPGFSYGYTF
NA	TRBV19	TRBJ2-3	NA	TGTGCCAGTAGTATCCAGGGGACAGATACGCAGTATTTT	CASSIQGTDTQYF
NA	TRBV7-2	TRBJ1-2	TRBD1	TGTGCCAGCAGCTTAGATGGGACAGGGGCTGGCTACACCTTC	CASSLDGTGAGYTF
few	TRBV6-5	TRBJ2-3	TRBD1	TGTGCCAGCAGTTACTCGAGTGGACAGGTTGTGGATACGCAGTATTTT	CASSYSSGQVVDTQYF
NA	TRBV6-6	TRBJ1-5	NA	TGTGCCAGCAGTACGACAGGTAGGGTTCAGCCCCAGCATTTT	CASSTTGRVQPQHF
NA	TRBV6-5	TRBJ1-5	TRBD1	TGTGCCAGCTCACCACCTGACAGGGGCGGTCAGCCCCAGCATTTT	CASSPPDRGGQPQHF
NA	TRBV6-5	TRBJ2-5	NA	TGTGCCAGTAAACGGAGGGGAGGAGAGACCCAGTACTTC	CASKRRGGETQYF
NA	TRBV6-5	TRBJ2-6	NA	TGTGCCAGCAGTGAAATCGGGGGCTCTGGGGCCAACGTCCTGACTTTC	CASSEIGGSGANVLTF
NA	TRBV12-3/TRBV12-4	TRBJ2-7	NA	TGTGCCAGCAGGAGGACCCGCCACTACGAGCAGTACTTC	CASRRTRHYEQYF
few	TRBV5-4	TRBJ2-3	NA	TGTGCCAGCAGCACAGACCGGGACCACACAGATACGCAGTATTTT	CASSTDRDHTDTQYF
NA	TRBV20-1	TRBJ2-1	NA	TGCAGTGTACCGGAGGGGGAGTACAATGAGCAGTTCTTC	CSVPEGEYNEQFF
NA	TRBV7-9	TRBJ1-5	NA	TGTGCCAGCAGCTTAGATGGCAGGGATCAGCCCCAGCATTTT	CASSLDGRDQPQHF
NA	TRBV12-3/TRBV12-4	TRBJ2-1	TRBD1	TGTGCCAGCAGACAGGGACAGGGGTTCTTCTACGAGCAGTTCTTC	CASRQGQGFFYEQFF
NA	TRBV7-3	TRBJ2-2	TRBD2	TGTGCCAGCAGCCCAAACAGCGGGGGGCCTAACACCGGGGAGCTGTTTTTT	CASSPNSGGPNTGELFF
NA	TRBV5-1	TRBJ1-2	NA	TGCGCCAGCAGCTTGGGAGTCGGTGGCTACACCTTC	CASSLGVGGYTF
NA	TRBV7-9	TRBJ2-3	NA	TGTGCCAGCAGCTTAGAGGGCGGGTTCACAGATACGCAGTATTTT	CASSLEGGFTDTQYF
NA	TRBV6-4	TRBJ2-3	TRBD2	TGTGCCAGCAGTGGACTAGCGGGGCCCCCAGATACGCAGTATTTT	CASSGLAGPPDTQYF
NA	TRBV12-3/TRBV12-4	TRBJ2-7	NA	TGTGCCAGCAGCACAACACACCAATCCTACGAGCAGTACTTC	CASSTTHQSYEQYF
NA	TRBV7-2	TRBJ2-6	NA	TGTGCCAGCAGCCCTTCGGGTCCGGGGGCCAACGTCCTGACTTTC	CASSPSGPGANVLTF
NA	TRBV12-3/TRBV12-4	TRBJ2-1	NA	TGTGCCAGCAGCGCCCGCCCCTCCGGTTACTCCTACGAGCAGTTCTTC	CASSARPSGYSYEQFF
few	TRBV7-2	TRBJ2-2	NA	TGTGCCAGCAGCCCGCGACCAATCACCGGGGAGCTGTTTTTT	CASSPRPITGELFF